What follows are 15 T cell receptor beta chains derived from one specimen sequenced in a study of shared clonotypes between healthy human individuals (dated by TCRdb to the early 2020s). Library preparation used the immunoSEQ multiplex PCR assay. In its TCRdb copy, this immuneACCESS table keeps in-frame sequences only and misses some clones. Where compared with another copy, unresolved V genes explain less than half of these, and the others have no known cause. The sample has around 1.1 million clones on record, roughly 77% of them singletons. The ten largest clones add up to 0.89% of the sample. Sequencing input: memory CD4+ T cells from PBMCs. The cell subset or site label of this sample denotes: CD45RA-negative fraction. Receptors originate from a man between 18 and 35 years old in good health. Some clones in this sample may be carry-over from other donors' samples.

This clone was detected once. With a much larger clone just one base away, this may be a read error. The CDR3 region is CASSARGTDTQYF. The CDR3 DNA reads TGTGCCAGCAGCGCCAGGGGCACAGATACGCAGTATTTT. The V and J genes are TRBV7-2 and TRBJ2-3; D possibly corresponds to TRBD1 (5 bases). Germline V gene sequence: CDR1 SGHTA, CDR2 FQGNSA. This CDR3 is built from 13 residues. V was cut by 5 bases and J by 1 base, with 7 bases left in between.

The chain uses TRBV7-8 and TRBJ2-1; TRBD2 might be the D (5 bases). Germline lookup yields CDR1 SGHVS and CDR2 FQNEAQ. This CDR3 region has 16 residues. Trimming shortened V by 5 bases and J by 0 bases, and 14 bases separated the two germline ends. DNA for the CDR3: TGTGCCAGCAGCCCCCGAGGGTTAAGCTCCTACAATGAGCAGTTCTTC. This encodes CASSPRGLSSYNEQFF.

This chain uses TRBV2 with TRBJ2-2; no clear D. Germline V CDR1 and CDR2: SNHLY, FYNNEI. This CDR3 has 12 residues. Trimming removed 5 bases at V and 7 bases at J, with 8 bases between. The CDR3 DNA reads TGTGCCAGCAGTCCTATTCACGGGGAGCTGTTTTTT. The encoded protein is CASSPIHGELFF.

This clone appeared many times. V gene TRBV7-2 combines with J gene TRBJ2-5, with 7 bases that match TRBD2. Germline lookup yields CDR1 SGHTA and CDR2 FQGNSA. J was trimmed by 7 bases and V by 1 base; bases with no gene match: 9. This CDR3 region has 15 residues. The CDR3 sequence is CASSLGLDSGGTQYF. CDR3 DNA sequence: TGTGCCAGCAGCTTAGGCCTGGACTCGGGGGGGACCCAGTACTTC.

The chain has TRBV7-6 and TRBJ2-1; a possible D gene is TRBD2 (6 bases). This CDR3 is built from 15 residues. CDR1 is SGHVS and CDR2 is FNYEAQ in the germline V gene. V gave up 1 base and J gave up 4 bases, with 11 bases separating them. The CDR3 loop reads CASSLGLAIYNEQFF. The CDR3 nucleotides are TGTGCCAGCAGCTTAGGTCTAGCGATTTACAATGAGCAGTTCTTC.

Concerning this clone: This may be a read error, as it is one base from a much larger clone. The chain uses TRBV5-6 and TRBJ2-4; D gene ambiguous. This CDR3 has 14 amino acids. The V end lost 0 bases, the J end lost 0 bases, and 4 bases lay between the germline ends. Germline lookup yields CDR1 SGHDT and CDR2 YYEEEE. The CDR3 here is CASSLGVAKNIQYF. CDR3 nucleotide sequence: TGTGCCAGCAGCTTGGGAGTAGCCAAAAACATTCAGTACTTC.

This chain connects TRBV27 to TRBJ2-2, with a weak D call TRBD1 (5 bases). The CDR3 is made up of 17 amino acids. Germline values: CDR1 MNHEY, CDR2 SMNVEV (reference sequence). Between the trimmed V and J ends, which lost 2 bases and 7 bases, there was a span of 20 bases. CDR3 in DNA: TGTGCCAGCAGTTTAAATAGAGACCTCCGACAGCTCGGGGAGCTGTTTTTT. Amino acid sequence: CASSLNRDLRQLGELFF.

The rearrangement joins TRBV5-1 to TRBJ2-5; 10 nucleotides agree with TRBD1. The CDR3 is 15 residues long. Per germline, CDR1 SGHRS and CDR2 YFSETQ. V lost 3 bases to trimming and J lost 4 bases; unmatched junction nucleotides: 6. The CDR3 DNA reads TGCGCCAGCAGCTATTTGGGGGACAGGGGAGAGACCCAGTACTTC. As protein: CASSYLGDRGETQYF.

The chain uses TRBV9 and TRBJ2-1; D is ambiguous. Germline V gives CDR1 SGDLS, CDR2 YYNGEE. The CDR3 loop spans 14 amino acids. Trimming took off 0 bases at V and 10 bases at J, with 14 bases between the two ends. CDR3 sequence: CASSVGAPSSEQFF. CDR3 coding DNA: TGTGCCAGCAGCGTAGGCGCCCCGAGCAGCGAGCAGTTCTTC. Together with reference TRBV9 and TRBJ2-1, the CDR3 gives the full variable domain: DSGVTQTPKHLITATGQRVTLRCSPRSGDLSVYWYQQSLDQGLQFLIQYYNGEERAKGNILERFSAQQFPDLHSELNLSSLELGDSALYFCASSVGAPSSEQFFGPGTRLTVL.

In DNA, the CDR3 is TGCGCCAGCAGCTTGCCCAATAGCGGGAGTGGTACCGGGGAGCTGTTTTTT. Its translation: CASSLPNSGSGTGELFF. The rearrangement joins TRBV5-1 to TRBJ2-2; 9 positions agree with TRBD2. This CDR3 is 17 amino acids long. Trimming removed 1 base from V and 5 bases from J; junction bases left unmatched: 9. Germline assignment: CDR1 SGHRS and CDR2 YFSETQ.

The chain is built from TRBV28 and TRBJ2-7, with 7 bases matching TRBD1. With 7 bases clipped from V and 2 bases from J, the junction kept 11 bases outside the gene matches. CDR1 is MDHEN and CDR2 is SYDVKM in the germline V gene. The CDR3 totals 15 residues. CDR3 region: CASNPYDRAPYEQYF. The CDR3 DNA follows: TGTGCCAGCAATCCTTACGACAGGGCCCCCTACGAGCAGTACTTC. The full variable domain, its missing parts supplied by reference TRBV28 and TRBJ2-7, is DVKVTQSSRYLVKRTGEKVFLECVQDMDHENMFWYRQDPGLGLRLIYFSYDVKMKEKGDIPEGYSVSREKKERFSLILESASTNQTSMYLCASNPYDRAPYEQYFGPGTRLTVT.

This clone was seen a handful of times. V and J are TRBV5-4 and TRBJ2-3; D perhaps matches TRBD2 (5 bases). CDR1 and CDR2 (germline): SGHNT, YYREEE (reference sequence). Between the trimmed V and J ends, which lost 5 bases and 0 bases, there was a span of 7 bases. This CDR3 region has 13 residues. The CDR3 DNA sequence: TGTGCCAGCAGTGGACTGAGCACAGATACGCAGTATTTT. Translating gives CASSGLSTDTQYF.

V is TRBV14 and J is TRBJ2-7; 9 bases map to TRBD2. V lost 4 bases and J lost 4; bases outside the gene matches: 8. CDR1 SGHDN and CDR2 FVKESK come from the germline V gene. The CDR3 has 15 residues. The CDR3 bases are TGTGCCAGCAGCCGAATTAGCGGGAGACTTTACGAGCAGTACTTC. Translated: CASSRISGRLYEQYF.

Comment on this clone: The junction shows a germline mismatch at one end, possibly a read error. The V gene is TRBV7-9, the J gene TRBJ2-7, with 9 positions matching TRBD1. Germline values: CDR1 SEHNR, CDR2 FQNEAQ (reference sequence). The CDR3 contains 15 residues. In DNA, the CDR3 is TGTGCCAGCAGCCTAGCAGGGACAGGGACCTACGAGCAGTACTTC. Encoded protein: CASSLAGTGTYEQYF.

This clone has only a few counts. The J gene is TRBJ2-5, the V gene TRBV5-1, with 9 bases that match TRBD1. The CDR3 totals 13 residues. Trimming at V came to 4 bases and at J to 5 bases, leaving 3 bases not matched to a gene. The germline gives CDR1 SGHRS, CDR2 YFSETQ. Here the CDR3 reads CASSDRGGETQYF. The CDR3 bases are TGCGCCAGCAGCGACAGGGGGGGCGAGACCCAGTACTTC. The full variable domain, in which reference TRBV5-1 and TRBJ2-5 provide the parts outside the CDR3, is KAGVTQTPRYLIKTRGQQVTLSCSPISGHRSVSWYQQTPGQGLQFLFEYFSETQRNKGNFPGRFSGRQFSNSRSEMNVSTLELGDSALYLCASSDRGGETQYFGPGTRLLVL.